This T cell receptor (beta chain) was documented in a study of CD8+ T cells in alopecia areata. Across the whole study: Percent affected scalp area, the SALT score, rated treated patients' severity.

This CDR3 comprises 13 residues. V was clipped by 4 bases and J by 5 bases, with 11 bases between them. Germline CDR1 is SGHAT and CDR2 is FQNNGV. In each case, RNA was isolated and then reverse transcribed into cDNA as the sequencing template. The table came from immunoSEQ multiplex PCR; TCRdb's copy has only in-frame clones and leaves some out. Of about 210,000 clones listed, around two fifths were seen once; the top ten hold roughly 2.6%. The treatment here: oral pan-JAK inhibitor, 5-10 mg twice daily. The sample consisted of CD4+ T cells sorted from blood, taken at roughly week 36, from a patient treated with tofacitinib. This chain links TRBV11-2 with TRBJ1-2; no clear D gene. The clonotype comes from a human donor with alopecia areata. The CDR3 region is CASSSSEMYGYTF. As DNA, the CDR3 is TGTGCCAGCAGCTCCTCGGAAATGTATGGCTACACCTTC.